One sample yielded the 32 T cell receptor beta chains listed below, sequenced in a study of T-cell memory formation after mild COVID-19. One entry per CDR3 protein, called by TCRdb with MiXCR from the 5' RACE reads. The data hold 300,000 to 350,000 distinct CDR3 sequences, with less than 20% observed a single time. The sequenced sample was PBMCs or a T cell subset sorted from them (not recorded which). These receptors originate from a man aged 18 to 30 who had mild COVID-19 (a few samples of this study predate the infection). Cell type and time point are not known.

The V and J genes are TRBV4-2 and TRBJ2-1; D gene unclear. Per the germline V gene, CDR1 is LGHNA and CDR2 is YNFKEQ. Trimming removed 0 bases from V and 5 bases from J, with 5 bases in between. CDR3 length: 13 residues. The CDR3: CASSQDGDNEQFF. The DNA for the CDR3 is TGTGCCAGCAGCCAAGATGGGGACAATGAGCAGTTCTTC.

This clonotype was seen many times. The chain links TRBV12-3 or TRBV12-4 to TRBJ2-3; maybe TRBD2 (6 bases). The CDR3 is 13 amino acids. The V end was cut by 5 bases, the J end by 4 bases, with 10 bases between. As DNA, the CDR3 is TGTGCCAGCAGTCCCCGGGAGCCAGATACGCAGTATTTT. Protein product: CASSPREPDTQYF.

This clonotype was counted only a few times. V gene TRBV7-8 combines with J gene TRBJ2-7; D remains unclear. The CDR3 has 13 residues. The germline V gene encodes CDR1 SGHVS and CDR2 FQNEAQ. V dropped 3 bases and J dropped 1 base, with 7 bases sitting between them. This CDR3 reads CASSFSRSYEQYV. CDR3 DNA: TGTGCCAGCAGCTTCAGCAGATCCTACGAGCAGTACGTC.

The sample holds a few counts of this clonotype. The V gene is TRBV29-1, the J gene TRBJ2-3, with no clear D. This CDR3 is built from 14 residues. V lost 5 bases and J lost 2, with 14 bases in between. The germline V gene encodes CDR1 SQVTM and CDR2 ANQGSEA. The CDR3 nucleotides are TGCAGCGTTATTACCCGACCGCTCACAGATACGCAGTATTTT. Its translation: CSVITRPLTDTQYF.

This clonotype was detected a few times. V and J are TRBV18 and TRBJ2-3; D uncertain. This CDR3 is 15 amino acids long. Germline V CDR1 and CDR2: KGHSH, LQKENI. Trimming shortened V by 3 bases and J by 0 bases, and 10 bases separated the two germline ends. CDR3 in amino acids: CASSPKVTSTDTQYF. In DNA, the CDR3 is TGTGCCAGCTCACCGAAGGTGACTAGCACAGATACGCAGTATTTT.

The V and J genes are TRBV11-2 and TRBJ1-1, with D unclear. V was clipped by 0 bases and J by 5 bases, with 7 bases between them. Germline assignment: CDR1 SGHAT and CDR2 FQNNGV. This CDR3 has 13 amino acids. The CDR3 here is CASSLEPPTEAFF. CDR3 coding DNA: TGTGCCAGCAGCTTAGAACCTCCGACTGAAGCTTTCTTT.

This clonotype was found a few times. The genes are TRBV20-1 and TRBJ2-3, with D unclear. In germline, CDR1 is DFQATT, CDR2 SNEGSKA (reference sequence). The CDR3 contains 15 residues. Trimming removed 6 bases at V and 0 bases at J, with 16 bases between. The CDR3 DNA follows: TGCAGTGCCTATGACCGAGCAGCTAGCACAGATACGCAGTATTTT. This codes for CSAYDRAASTDTQYF.

DNA of the CDR3: TGTGCCAGCGGCGGACAGGGGTACTACGAGCAGTACTTC. This translates into CASGGQGYYEQYF. The gene calls are TRBV2 and TRBJ2-7; 9 nucleotides align to TRBD1. The V segment lost 8 bases and the J segment 3 bases; nucleotides outside the gene matches: 5. The length of the CDR3 is 13 residues. The germline V gene has CDR1 SNHLY and CDR2 FYNNEI.

V usage is TRBV5-5 and J usage is TRBJ2-7; the D call may be TRBD1 or TRBD2 (5 bases each). This CDR3 spans 15 amino acids. Per the germline V gene, CDR1 is SGHKS and CDR2 is YYEKEE (reference sequence). Trimming stripped 3 bases from V and 4 bases from J, with 17 bases between. The CDR3 reads CASSSLPGRLYEQYV. The CDR3 bases are TGTGCCAGCAGCTCGCTACCGGGACGTTTGTACGAGCAGTACGTC.

The genes are TRBV27 and TRBJ2-7, with D possibly TRBD1 on 5 matching bases. V was clipped by 2 bases and J by 2 bases, with 16 bases between them. This CDR3 has 16 amino acids. The V gene's germline CDR1 is MNHEY and CDR2 SMNVEV (reference sequence). CDR3 sequence: CASSLAIVGQAYEQYF. The CDR3 region has the DNA TGTGCCAGCAGTTTAGCCATAGTTGGACAAGCCTACGAGCAGTACTTC.

The gene calls are TRBV5-1 and TRBJ2-1; the D gene could be TRBD1 or TRBD2 (5 bases each). This CDR3 has 15 residues. Trimming cost V 2 bases and J 7 bases, with 16 bases left between them. Germline CDR1 SGHRS, CDR2 YFSETQ. The CDR3 DNA follows: TGCGCCAGCAGCTTTAGGCAGGGAGATGGTAATGAGCAGTTCTTC. It yields the protein CASSFRQGDGNEQFF.

This clonotype has a handful of counts. The chain employs TRBV5-8 and TRBJ2-3; TRBD1 is a possible D gene (7 bases). The CDR3 extends over 14 amino acids. V lost 2 bases and J 10 bases, leaving 17 bases between the germline ends. The germline CDR1 and CDR2 sequences are SGHTS and YDEGEE. This CDR3 reads CASSFPPGQRAQYF. The CDR3 bases are TGTGCCAGCAGCTTTCCCCCGGGACAGCGGGCGCAGTATTTT.

This clonotype was observed many times. V gene TRBV5-1 combines with J gene TRBJ2-3; D is uncertain. Trimming shortened V by 0 bases and J by 0 bases, and 5 bases separated the two germline ends. Germline V gene lookup returns CDR1 SGHRS and CDR2 YFSETQ. There are 14 residues in the CDR3. CDR3 nucleotide sequence: TGCGCCAGCAGCTTGGCTGCTAGCACAGATACGCAGTATTTT. It translates to CASSLAASTDTQYF.

The chain carries TRBV10-3 and TRBJ1-1, with 10 bases matching TRBD1. The germline V gene encodes CDR1 ENHRY and CDR2 SYGVKD. The CDR3 loop spans 17 amino acids. Unmatched junction bases numbered 8, after V lost 4 bases and J lost 0 bases. The CDR3 DNA is TGTGCCATCAGTGGGGGACAGGGGAAGGGGCTGAACACTGAAGCTTTCTTT. Translating gives CAISGGQGKGLNTEAFF.

The CDR3, as DNA: TGCGCCAGCAGCCCGGGACAGGGCCAAGACATTCAGTACTTC. It encodes CASSPGQGQDIQYF. V gene TRBV5-1 combines with J gene TRBJ2-4; TRBD1 matches at 9 bases. Germline-derived CDR1 and CDR2 are SGHRS and YFSETQ. The CDR3 extends over 14 amino acids. V lost 4 bases and J lost 8; bases outside the gene matches: 7.

This clonotype has a single count. The chain carries TRBV19 and TRBJ1-5; D is perhaps TRBD1 (5 bases). Germline lookup yields CDR1 LNHDA and CDR2 SQIVND (reference sequence). This CDR3 comprises 16 residues. With 5 bases removed from V and 5 bases from J, the gap between germline ends came to 19 bases. The DNA for the CDR3 is TGTGCCAGTAGTCCCCGGGTCCCGGGAGGGGATCAGCCCCAGCATTTT. Amino acids: CASSPRVPGGDQPQHF.

The J gene is TRBJ2-7, the V gene TRBV5-1, with D perhaps being TRBD1 or TRBD2 (5 bases each). This CDR3 region has 16 residues. V was shortened by 0 bases and J by 2 bases, with 15 bases between the two germline ends. Germline V gene sequence: CDR1 SGHRS, CDR2 YFSETQ. The CDR3 loop reads CASSLGTRTRTYEQYF. In DNA form, the CDR3 reads TGCGCCAGCAGCTTGGGGACAAGGACTCGGACCTACGAGCAGTACTTC.

In this sample, this clonotype turned up a few times. The chain combines TRBV28 with TRBJ1-5; D not certain. V shed 5 bases and J shed 6 bases, with 17 bases lying between them. Germline V gene data show CDR1 as MDHEN and CDR2 as SYDVKM. The length of the CDR3 is 15 residues. This CDR3 reads CASSLKGFRVQPQHF. DNA for the CDR3: TGTGCCAGCAGTCTGAAGGGCTTTAGGGTTCAGCCCCAGCATTTT.

Comment on this clonotype: The limits of the CDR3 on the DNA are not certain, so only TCRdb's listed CDR3 is given. The chain links TRBV20-1 to TRBJ2-5; TRBD2, as called in the table, went unchecked against the DNA. The CDR3 is 15 residues long, ends included. CDR1 and CDR2 (germline): DFQATT, SNEGSKA (reference sequence). The CDR3 loop is CSAVPGALQGETQYF.

The chain is built from TRBV10-3 and TRBJ2-1; D gene unclear. The germline V gene has CDR1 ENHRY and CDR2 SYGVKD. Trimming pared 9 bases from V and 1 base from J, leaving 4 bases between. The CDR3 sequence is 11 residues long. The CDR3 region is CAMRSYNEQFF. In DNA form, the CDR3 reads TGTGCCATGCGTTCCTACAATGAGCAGTTCTTC.

This clonotype has just a few counts. V gene TRBV20-1 combines with J gene TRBJ1-1; D is unresolved. This CDR3 has 14 residues. V was clipped by 0 bases and J by 3 bases, with 11 bases between them. Germline CDR1 DFQATT, CDR2 SNEGSKA (reference sequence). This CDR3 reads CSAREDGSYTEAFF. The CDR3, as DNA: TGCAGTGCTAGAGAGGACGGATCCTACACTGAAGCTTTCTTT.

The rearrangement links TRBV12-3 or TRBV12-4 to TRBJ2-2; tentatively, D is TRBD1 (6 bases). CDR3 length equals 14 residues. Trimming took 8 bases from V and 3 from J, leaving 13 bases between them. CDR3 nucleotides: TGTGCCAGCCGGGACCCAGGGGACACCGGGGAGCTGTTTTTT. Translating gives CASRDPGDTGELFF.

The chain recombines TRBV19 with TRBJ2-7, with D perhaps matching TRBD2 (7 bases). This CDR3 spans 14 amino acids. V was cut by 7 bases and J by 3 bases, with 16 bases left in between. CDR1 is LNHDA and CDR2 is SQIVND in the germline V gene (reference sequence). The CDR3 sequence: CASILGGAGYEQYV. The CDR3 DNA is TGTGCCAGTATCTTGGGGGGGGCCGGCTACGAGCAGTACGTC.

The V gene is TRBV5-4, the J gene TRBJ2-3; 9 bases are shared with TRBD1. This CDR3 is 15 amino acids long. After removal of 3 bases from V and 4 bases from J, the junction contained 6 bases not matched to a gene. The germline V gene has CDR1 SGHNT and CDR2 YYREEE (reference sequence). CDR3 DNA: TGTGCCAGCAGCTCACAGGGGGCGGACCCAGATACGCAGTATTTT. It yields the protein CASSSQGADPDTQYF.

This clonotype was found once. V is TRBV15 and J is TRBJ1-3; D is perhaps TRBD1 (6 bases). CDR3 size: 16 residues. Germline V lookup: CDR1 LNHNV, CDR2 YYDKDF (reference sequence). V was clipped by 0 bases and J by 0 bases, with 9 bases between them. CDR3 in amino acids: CATSRDRGHSGNTIYF. CDR3 bases: TGTGCCACCAGCAGAGATCGGGGGCACTCTGGAAACACCATATATTTT.

In its sample, this clonotype was seen a few times. The rearrangement uses TRBV28 and TRBJ2-1; D is unresolved. This CDR3 is 13 amino acids long. Between the trimmed V and J ends, which lost 2 bases and 3 bases, there was a span of 5 bases. Germline V gene lookup returns CDR1 MDHEN and CDR2 SYDVKM. CDR3 sequence reads: CASSLTVYNEQFF. In nucleotides, the CDR3 is TGTGCCAGCAGTTTAACGGTCTACAATGAGCAGTTCTTC.

This chain connects TRBV24-1 to TRBJ1-5, with D perhaps TRBD1 (5 bases). Germline V gene sequence: CDR1 KGHDR, CDR2 SFDVKD. V lost 5 bases to trimming and J lost 3 bases, with 10 bases between them. This CDR3 region has 14 residues. Here the CDR3 reads CATSVNGANQPQHF. In nucleotides, the CDR3 is TGTGCCACCAGTGTTAACGGGGCCAATCAGCCCCAGCATTTT.

In this sample, this clonotype turned up a few times. This chain connects TRBV5-1 to TRBJ1-6; the match to TRBD1 covers 7 bases. The CDR3 covers 15 residues. CDR1 is SGHRS and CDR2 is YFSETQ in the germline V gene. V lost 6 bases and J lost 7; bases outside the gene matches: 10. The CDR3 reads CASNPTGTDNSPLHF. CDR3 nucleotides: TGCGCCAGCAACCCCACCGGGACAGACAATTCACCCCTCCACTTT.

This chain uses TRBV7-9 with TRBJ1-4; no definite D call. The CDR3 totals 13 residues. Trimming removed 8 bases from V and 0 bases from J, with 7 bases in between. Per the germline V gene, CDR1 is SEHNR and CDR2 is FQNEAQ (reference sequence). CDR3 nucleotides: TGTGCCAGCGGCTCCGCAACTAATGAAAAACTGTTTTTT. Its protein product is CASGSATNEKLFF.

This rearrangement joins TRBV20-1 to TRBJ2-1; a possible D gene is TRBD2 (6 bases). V shed 5 bases and J shed 5 bases, with 13 bases lying between them. The CDR3 sequence is 13 residues long. Germline CDR1 DFQATT, CDR2 SNEGSKA (reference sequence). This CDR3 reads CSAWSSVNNEQFF. In nucleotides, the CDR3 is TGCAGTGCTTGGTCTAGCGTAAACAATGAGCAGTTCTTC.

The chain couples TRBV29-1 to TRBJ2-4; D ambiguous. Between the trimmed V and J ends, which lost 4 bases and 6 bases, there was a span of 16 bases. The V gene's germline CDR1 is SQVTM and CDR2 ANQGSEA. There are 14 residues in the CDR3. The CDR3 DNA is TGCAGCGTTGGGGCAGCCTCTTGGAGAAACATTCAGTACTTC. Its translation is CSVGAASWRNIQYF.

This chain uses TRBV7-3 with TRBJ2-1; D remains unclear. This CDR3 contains 13 residues. Germline V CDR1 and CDR2: SGHTA, FQGTGA. V dropped 5 bases and J dropped 12 bases, with 17 bases sitting between them. DNA for the CDR3: TGTGCCAGCAGCCTAGATTTGGGTTTGAGGCAGTTCTTC. The encoded protein is CASSLDLGLRQFF.